This T cell receptor beta chain was found in a study of blood T cell repertoires in COVID-19. Using immunoSEQ multiplex PCR, the repertoire was profiled, and TCRdb retains in-frame clones only, with some absent. The sample has more than 250,000 clones; about 80% are singletons. The CDR3 runs to 15 residues. Germline-derived CDR1 and CDR2 are SGHNT and YYREEE (reference sequence). With 4 bases removed from V and 3 bases from J, the gap between germline ends came to 14 bases. Source material: peripheral blood. The receptor's source is a human donor in a cohort sampled during active COVID-19. This sequence joins TRBV5-4 and TRBJ1-5, with D tentatively TRBD1 (5 bases). The CDR3 here is CASSRGGELNQPQHF. The CDR3, as DNA: TGTGCCAGCAGCCGGGGGGGAGAACTCAATCAGCCCCAGCATTTT.